A selection of T cell receptor beta chains follows, all from one sample in a study of post-analysis software for immune sequencing data. A single record per CDR3 protein comes from TCRdb applying MiXCR to the PCR reads. Among some 700,000 distinct CDR3 sequences listed, around 60% were seen once. Specimen: blood. The receptors were sampled from a girl aged 2-10 years with multiple sclerosis. The CDR3 runs from the conserved cysteine through the conserved F or W. Each record gives: clone size, V gene, J gene, D gene, CDR3 protein, CDR3 DNA. D genes are given only for firm matches. Size is omitted from some rows. Given values are once, few, many or a class for expanded clones.

clone size: -; V gene: TRBV5-1; J gene: TRBJ2-1; D gene: -; CDR3 protein: CASRGDTRREKPYNEQFF; CDR3 DNA: TGCGCCAGCAGAGGAGATACCCGCAGGGAAAAACCCTACAATGAGCAGTTCTTC
clone size: few; V gene: TRBV6-5; J gene: TRBJ2-1; D gene: TRBD2; CDR3 protein: CASSRLATRANEQFF; CDR3 DNA: TGTGCCAGCAGCCGACTAGCGACAAGGGCCAATGAGCAGTTCTTC
clone size: -; V gene: TRBV5-1; J gene: TRBJ2-7; D gene: TRBD2; CDR3 protein: CASSLEASGRGSYEQYF; CDR3 DNA: TGCGCCAGCAGCTTGGAGGCTAGCGGGAGGGGCTCCTACGAGCAGTACTTC
clone size: few; V gene: TRBV5-1; J gene: TRBJ2-1; D gene: TRBD2; CDR3 protein: CASSLTSAIDNEQFF; CDR3 DNA: TGCGCCAGCAGCTTGACTAGCGCCATAGACAATGAGCAGTTCTTC
clone size: -; V gene: TRBV20-1; J gene: TRBJ2-1; D gene: TRBD2; CDR3 protein: CSARDLAGRGYNEQFF; CDR3 DNA: TGCAGTGCTAGAGATCTAGCCGGGAGGGGCTACAATGAGCAGTTCTTC
clone size: -; V gene: TRBV2; J gene: TRBJ2-1; D gene: TRBD1; CDR3 protein: CASSEGTGIGNEQFF; CDR3 DNA: TGTGCCAGCAGTGAAGGGACAGGGATAGGCAATGAGCAGTTCTTC
clone size: -; V gene: TRBV7-2; J gene: TRBJ1-2; D gene: -; CDR3 protein: CASSHVRDNYTF; CDR3 DNA: TGTGCCAGCAGCCACGTCAGGGACAATTACACCTTC
clone size: -; V gene: TRBV6-5; J gene: TRBJ1-2; D gene: -; CDR3 protein: CASRWGTNDGYTF; CDR3 DNA: TGTGCCAGCAGGTGGGGGACAAATGACGGCTACACCTTC
clone size: -; V gene: TRBV28; J gene: TRBJ2-4; D gene: -; CDR3 protein: CASRPPQGAGQYF; CDR3 DNA: TGTGCCAGCAGACCGCCCCAGGGAGCGGGTCAGTACTTC
clone size: -; V gene: TRBV2; J gene: TRBJ2-5; D gene: TRBD1; CDR3 protein: CASRRGTGGSGETQYF; CDR3 DNA: TGTGCCAGCAGGAGGGGGACAGGGGGTAGTGGGGAGACCCAGTACTTC
clone size: -; V gene: TRBV20-1; J gene: TRBJ2-5; D gene: TRBD1; CDR3 protein: CSASTGFQETQYF; CDR3 DNA: TGCAGTGCTTCGACAGGGTTCCAAGAGACCCAGTACTTC
clone size: -; V gene: TRBV15; J gene: TRBJ2-1; D gene: TRBD1; CDR3 protein: CATSRPGTGGYNEQFF; CDR3 DNA: TGTGCCACCAGCCGCCCCGGGACAGGTGGCTACAATGAGCAGTTCTTC